This T cell receptor (beta chain) appears in the sequencing data of a study of shared clonotypes between healthy human individuals. Germline assignment: CDR1 MDHEN and CDR2 SYDVKM. The CDR3 is 15 amino acids. The V gene lost 7 bases and the J gene lost 3 bases, with 19 bases spanning the gap. TCRdb keeps only in-frame clones here, not all; method: immunoSEQ multiplex PCR. The data show around 1.4 million clones, with 98% seen just once and 0.3% to 0.45% held by the top ten. The sequencing sample was made of naive CD4+ T cells sorted from blood. Specified subset: CD45RA+ positively selected. The receptor comes from a man aged 25-45 years in good health. The chain links TRBV28 to TRBJ2-7; a possible D gene is TRBD2 (5 bases). The CDR3 protein is CASTTPRPGIYEQYF. The CDR3 nucleotides read TGTGCCAGCACCACCCCTCGTCCGGGAATCTACGAGCAGTACTTC.